This T cell receptor (beta chain) was captured by sequencing in a study of blood T cells in healthy people across ages. Study information: Template switching recovered approximately one barcoded beta molecule for every two T cells.

The CDR3 spans 14 residues. The V gene's germline CDR1 is MNHEY and CDR2 SVGAGI. Then a second PCR, running about 6 to 12 cycles, was carried out with a sample-barcoded 5' primer and a J-beta primer mix. TCRdb reprocessed the 5' RACE reads via MiXCR and lists one record per CDR3 protein. The sample consists of about 730,000 distinct CDR3 sequences, 40% to 45% of them appearing once. As to this clonotype: Its target is not known. One end of the junction varies from germline; a read error may be responsible.

Study-wide findings and caveats: Comparison with aged donors showed that long-lived donors had more naive CD4+ cells and higher diversity. Since the PBMCs were unsorted, naive and antigen-experienced cells could not be conclusively compared.

The sequenced sample consisted of blood. This receptor was obtained from a woman in her sixties in good health. This chain joins TRBV6-5 and TRBJ2-3; maybe TRBD1 (6 bases). The CDR3 DNA reads TGTGCCGGCAGCATGACAGGAGTCACAGATACGCAGTATTTT. It codes for CAGSMTGVTDTQYF.